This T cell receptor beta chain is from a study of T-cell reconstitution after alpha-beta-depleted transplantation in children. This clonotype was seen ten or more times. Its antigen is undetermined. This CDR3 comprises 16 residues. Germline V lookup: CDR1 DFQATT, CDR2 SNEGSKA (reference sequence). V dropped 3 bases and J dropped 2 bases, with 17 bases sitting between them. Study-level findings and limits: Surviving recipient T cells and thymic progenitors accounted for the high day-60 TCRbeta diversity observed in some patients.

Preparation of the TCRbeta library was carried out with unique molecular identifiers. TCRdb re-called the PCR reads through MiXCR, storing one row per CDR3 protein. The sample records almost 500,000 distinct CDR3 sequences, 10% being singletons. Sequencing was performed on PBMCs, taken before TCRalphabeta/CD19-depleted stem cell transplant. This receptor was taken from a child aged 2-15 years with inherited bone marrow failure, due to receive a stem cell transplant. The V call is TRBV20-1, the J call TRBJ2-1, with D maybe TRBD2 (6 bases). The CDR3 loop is CSARDFFSGTYNEQFF. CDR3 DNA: TGCAGTGCTAGGGATTTCTTTAGCGGTACCTACAATGAGCAGTTCTTC.